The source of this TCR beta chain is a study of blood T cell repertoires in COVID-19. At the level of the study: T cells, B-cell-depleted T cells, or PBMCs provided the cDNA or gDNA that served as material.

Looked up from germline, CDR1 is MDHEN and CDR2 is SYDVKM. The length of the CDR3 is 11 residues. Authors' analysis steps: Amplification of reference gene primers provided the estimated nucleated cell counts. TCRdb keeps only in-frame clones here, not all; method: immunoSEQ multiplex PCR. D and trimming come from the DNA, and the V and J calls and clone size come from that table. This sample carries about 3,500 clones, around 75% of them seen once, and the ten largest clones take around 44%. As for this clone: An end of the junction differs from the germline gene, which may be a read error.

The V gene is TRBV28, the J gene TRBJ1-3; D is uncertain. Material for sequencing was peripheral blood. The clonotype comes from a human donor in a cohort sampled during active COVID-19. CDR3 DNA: TGTGCCAGCAGTGATGGAGACACCATATATTTT. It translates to CASSDGDTIYF.